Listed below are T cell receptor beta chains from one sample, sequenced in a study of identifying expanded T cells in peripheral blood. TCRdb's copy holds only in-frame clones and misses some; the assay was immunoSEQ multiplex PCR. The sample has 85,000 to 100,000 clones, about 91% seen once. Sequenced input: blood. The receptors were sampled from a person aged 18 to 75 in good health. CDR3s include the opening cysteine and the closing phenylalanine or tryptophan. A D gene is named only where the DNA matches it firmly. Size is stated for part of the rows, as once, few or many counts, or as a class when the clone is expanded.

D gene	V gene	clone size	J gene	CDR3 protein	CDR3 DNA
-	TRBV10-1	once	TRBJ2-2	CASSERGTGELFF	TGCGCCAGCAGTGAGAGGGGCACCGGGGAGCTGTTTTTT
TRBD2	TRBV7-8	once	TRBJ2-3	CASSLEGGRAPDTQYF	TGTGCCAGCAGCTTAGAAGGCGGGAGGGCCCCAGATACGCAGTATTTT
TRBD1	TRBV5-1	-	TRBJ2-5	CASGPRDRKETQYF	TGCGCCAGCGGCCCCCGGGACAGAAAAGAGACCCAGTACTTC
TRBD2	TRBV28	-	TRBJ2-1	CASSLYGRANNEQFF	TGTGCCAGCAGTTTATACGGGAGGGCCAACAATGAGCAGTTCTTC
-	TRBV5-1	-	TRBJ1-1	CASSLRGANTEAFF	TGCGCCAGCAGCTTGAGAGGAGCGAACACTGAAGCTTTCTTT
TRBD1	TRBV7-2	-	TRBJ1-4	CASSLRPGQGVEKLFF	TGTGCCAGCAGCTTAAGGCCAGGACAGGGGGTCGAAAAACTGTTTTTT
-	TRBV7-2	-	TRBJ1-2	CASSLGRIYGYTF	TGTGCCAGCAGCTTGGGACGAATTTATGGCTACACCTTC
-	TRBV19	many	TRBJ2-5	CASSNPNRETQYF	TGTGCCAGTAGTAATCCTAATCGAGAGACCCAGTACTTC
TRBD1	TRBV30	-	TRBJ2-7	CAWREDRTGSLRGEQYF	TGTGCCTGGAGGGAAGACAGGACAGGGAGTTTGCGGGGCGAGCAGTACTTC
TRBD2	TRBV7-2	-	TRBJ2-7	CASSSTSGRSSYEQYF	TGTGCCAGCAGCTCTACTAGCGGGAGAAGTTCCTACGAGCAGTACTTC
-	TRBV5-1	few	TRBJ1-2	CASSLVNYGYTF	TGCGCCAGCAGCTTGGTTAACTATGGCTACACCTTC
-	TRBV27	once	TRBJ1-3	CASSFTGRGGNTIYF	TGTGCCAGCAGTTTTACGGGCCGGGGGGGAAACACCATATATTTT
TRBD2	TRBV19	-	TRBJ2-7	CASSIAGGPTYEQYF	TGTGCCAGTAGTATCGCGGGAGGGCCAACCTACGAGCAGTACTTC
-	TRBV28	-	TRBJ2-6	CASSPLSGLSGANVLTF	TGTGCCAGCAGTCCCCTGAGCGGGCTCTCTGGGGCCAACGTCCTGACTTTC
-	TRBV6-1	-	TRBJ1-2	CASSRSSSSSYGYTF	TGTGCCAGCAGTCGCTCTAGTAGCTCGAGCTATGGCTACACCTTC
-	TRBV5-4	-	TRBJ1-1	CASSLGTRSPEAFF	TGTGCCAGCAGCTTGGGGACCAGATCCCCTGAAGCTTTCTTT
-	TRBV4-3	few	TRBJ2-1	CASSQGGGKDYNEQFF	TGCGCCAGCAGCCAAGGGGGCGGGAAGGACTACAATGAGCAGTTCTTC
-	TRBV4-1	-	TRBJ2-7	CASSQDRDGQYF	TGCGCCAGCAGCCAAGACCGGGACGGCCAGTACTTC
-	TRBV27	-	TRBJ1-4	CASSLGGGDEKLFF	TGTGCCAGCAGCCTCGGGGGAGGCGATGAAAAACTGTTTTTT
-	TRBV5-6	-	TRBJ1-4	CASTGRGRTNEKLFF	TGTGCCAGCACCGGTCGGGGTAGGACTAATGAAAAACTGTTTTTT
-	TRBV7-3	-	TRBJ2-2	CASSPRRTEELFF	TGTGCCAGCAGCCCCCGGCGGACCGAGGAGCTGTTTTTT
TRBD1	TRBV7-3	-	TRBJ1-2	CASSLEAGGMFGGYTF	TGTGCCAGCAGCTTAGAAGCAGGGGGGATGTTCGGTGGCTACACCTTC
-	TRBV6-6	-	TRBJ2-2	CASRTDTGELFF	TGTGCCAGCAGAACAGACACCGGGGAGCTGTTTTTT
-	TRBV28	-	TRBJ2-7	CASKGYDGGKQYF	TGTGCCAGCAAGGGGTATGATGGCGGGAAGCAGTACTTC
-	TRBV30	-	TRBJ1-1	CAWSVSGRWNTEAFF	TGTGCCTGGAGTGTATCTGGGCGGTGGAACACTGAAGCTTTCTTT
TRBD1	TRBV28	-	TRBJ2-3	CASSFRDRGLDTQYF	TGTGCCAGCAGTTTTCGGGACAGGGGGCTAGATACGCAGTATTTT
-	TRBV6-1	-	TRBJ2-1	CASSDRDAAYNEQFF	TGTGCCAGCAGTGATCGGGACGCAGCCTACAATGAGCAGTTCTTC
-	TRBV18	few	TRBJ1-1	CASSPPFTGMNTEAFF	TGTGCCAGCTCACCACCGTTTACAGGGATGAACACTGAAGCTTTCTTT
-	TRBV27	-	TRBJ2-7	CASSPPSSYEQYF	TGTGCCAGCAGTCCCCCCTCTTCCTACGAGCAGTACTTC
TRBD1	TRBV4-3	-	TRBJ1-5	CASSQAFTGGANQPQHF	TGCGCCAGCAGCCAAGCCTTCACAGGGGGTGCCAATCAGCCCCAGCATTTT
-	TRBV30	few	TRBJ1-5	CAWSVEDQPQHF	TGTGCCTGGAGTGTTGAGGATCAGCCCCAGCATTTT
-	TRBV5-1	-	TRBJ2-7	CASSLAVGEGMEQYF	TGCGCCAGCAGCTTGGCCGTCGGCGAGGGGATGGAGCAGTACTTC
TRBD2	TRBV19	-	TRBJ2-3	CASSIDPGGSDTQYF	TGTGCCAGTAGTATAGATCCGGGGGGATCAGATACGCAGTATTTT
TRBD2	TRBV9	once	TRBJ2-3	CASSPPGGGQAGTQYF	TGTGCCAGCAGCCCCCCGGGAGGGGGGCAAGCAGGTACGCAGTATTTT
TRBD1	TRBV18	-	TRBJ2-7	CASSPLIRDRDKGEQYF	TGTGCCAGCTCACCACTGATCCGGGACAGGGATAAGGGCGAGCAGTACTTC
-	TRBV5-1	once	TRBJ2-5	CASSGAAPRRGETQYF	TGCGCCAGCAGCGGCGCGGCTCCCCGCCGAGGAGAGACCCAGTACTTC
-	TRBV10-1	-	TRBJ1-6	CASSELRESPPHF	TGCGCCAGCAGTGAGTTGCGGGAATCACCCCCCCACTTT
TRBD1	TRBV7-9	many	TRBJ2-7	CASTRGQGALEQYF	TGTGCCAGCACGAGGGGCCAGGGGGCCCTCGAGCAGTACTTC
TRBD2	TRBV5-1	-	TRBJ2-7	CASSAGSTSGSIYEQYF	TGCGCCAGCAGCGCGGGGAGTACTAGCGGGAGTATCTACGAGCAGTACTTC
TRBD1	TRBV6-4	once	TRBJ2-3	CASSATGAGTDTQYF	TGTGCCAGCAGTGCCACAGGGGCCGGCACAGATACGCAGTATTTT
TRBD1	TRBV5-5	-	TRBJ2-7	CASSAWDRGSEQYF	TGTGCCAGCAGCGCCTGGGACAGGGGGTCCGAGCAGTACTTC
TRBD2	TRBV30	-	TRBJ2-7	CAWSPHGLAGEQYF	TGTGCCTGGAGCCCTCACGGGCTAGCGGGAGAGCAGTACTTC
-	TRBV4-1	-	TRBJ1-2	CASSQVGGALYGYTF	TGCGCCAGCAGCCAAGTGGGGGGCGCTTTGTATGGCTACACCTTC
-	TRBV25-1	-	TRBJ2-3	CASSESVGVKGDTQYF	TGTGCCAGCAGTGAATCCGTAGGAGTTAAAGGAGATACGCAGTATTTT
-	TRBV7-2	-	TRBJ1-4	CASSGRNEKLFF	TGTGCCAGCAGCGGACGTAATGAAAAACTGTTTTTT
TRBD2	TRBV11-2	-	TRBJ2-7	CASSSRAGVNEQYF	TGTGCCAGCAGCTCCAGAGCGGGAGTTAACGAGCAGTACTTC
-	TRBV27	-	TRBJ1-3	CASSLSRQPGNTIYF	TGTGCCAGCAGTTTATCCCGACAGCCCGGAAACACCATATATTTT
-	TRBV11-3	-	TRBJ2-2	CASSSPTSRNTGELFF	TGTGCCAGCAGCTCCCCCACGTCGCGGAACACCGGGGAGCTGTTTTTT
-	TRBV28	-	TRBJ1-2	CASSPFTLHRNYGYTF	TGTGCCAGCAGCCCCTTTACGCTACACCGAAACTATGGCTACACCTTC
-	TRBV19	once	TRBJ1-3	CASSSRGRSGNTIYF	TGTGCCAGTAGTAGCCGTGGCCGCTCTGGAAACACCATATATTTT
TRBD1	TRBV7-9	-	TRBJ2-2	CASSGESRGQSGELFF	TGTGCCAGCAGCGGGGAGTCGAGGGGGCAGTCCGGGGAGCTGTTTTTT
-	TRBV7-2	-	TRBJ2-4	CASSFGGLGKNIQYF	TGTGCCAGCAGCTTCGGGGGTTTGGGCAAAAACATTCAGTACTTC
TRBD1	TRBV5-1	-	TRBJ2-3	CASSLQGTTDTQYF	TGCGCCAGCAGCTTACAGGGGACCACAGATACGCAGTATTTT
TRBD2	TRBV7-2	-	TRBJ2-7	CASSFRDGGFYEQYF	TGTGCCAGCAGTTTCAGAGACGGGGGGTTCTACGAGCAGTACTTC
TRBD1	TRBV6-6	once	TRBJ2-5	CASSPQQTGGETQYF	TGTGCCAGCAGTCCCCAACAGACAGGGGGGGAGACCCAGTACTTC
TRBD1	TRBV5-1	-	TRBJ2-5	CASSFLGQDQETQYF	TGCGCCAGCAGCTTCCTCGGACAGGATCAAGAGACCCAGTACTTC
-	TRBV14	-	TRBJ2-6	CASSRTGANVLTF	TGTGCCAGCAGCCGGACTGGGGCCAACGTCCTGACTTTC
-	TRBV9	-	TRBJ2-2	CASSVIEYTGELFF	TGTGCCAGCAGCGTAATAGAGTACACCGGGGAGCTGTTTTTT
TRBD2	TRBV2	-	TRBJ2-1	CASSEGLAGNYNEQFF	TGTGCCAGCAGTGAGGGACTAGCGGGGAACTACAATGAGCAGTTCTTC
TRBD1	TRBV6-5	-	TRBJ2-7	CASSPRTGGYEQYF	TGTGCCAGCAGTCCTCGGACAGGGGGCTACGAGCAGTACTTC